Sequencing of this TCR beta chain was carried out in a study of cytotoxic CD8 clonotypes in ibrutinib-treated CLL. Overall study context: The authors obtained response samples at a median of about 13 months of treatment, range 6 to 36.

V lost 4 bases, J lost 6 bases, and 27 bases lay in between. CDR3 length: 19 amino acids. Germline V gives CDR1 MGHRA, CDR2 YSYEKL. Here immunoSEQ multiplex PCR was the method, and the copy in TCRdb shows in-frame clones only, minus some. Among over 200,000 clones, approximately 75% were seen once, and the ten largest hold approximately 10%. Here the sequenced sample was PBMCs, taken after 12 months of ibrutinib treatment. This chain connects TRBV4-1 to TRBJ2-2; possibly TRBD1 for D (5 bases). The TCR sequence derives from a human donor with chronic lymphocytic leukemia. In DNA form, the CDR3 reads TGCGCCAGCAGCCCCCAGCCGAACCCAGGGATCCTCGGGCCCGGGGAGCTGTTTTTT. It encodes CASSPQPNPGILGPGELFF.